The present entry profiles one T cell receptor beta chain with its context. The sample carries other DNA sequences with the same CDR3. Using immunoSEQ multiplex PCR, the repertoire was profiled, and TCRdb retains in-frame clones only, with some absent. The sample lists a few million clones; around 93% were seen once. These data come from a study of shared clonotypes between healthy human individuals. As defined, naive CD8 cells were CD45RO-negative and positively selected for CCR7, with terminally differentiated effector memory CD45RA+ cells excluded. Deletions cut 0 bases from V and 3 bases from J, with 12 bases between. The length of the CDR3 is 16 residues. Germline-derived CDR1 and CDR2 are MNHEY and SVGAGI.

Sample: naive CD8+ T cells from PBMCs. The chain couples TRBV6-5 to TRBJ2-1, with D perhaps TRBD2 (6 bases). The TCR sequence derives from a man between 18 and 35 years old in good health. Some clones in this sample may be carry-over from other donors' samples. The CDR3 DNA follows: TGTGCCAGCAGTTACTCGACGGGGGAACGCTACAATGAGCAGTTCTTC. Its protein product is CASSYSTGERYNEQFF.